This passage covers 25 T cell receptor beta chains from one sample sequenced in a study of OX40 agonist ivuxolimab in advanced cancers. This table comes from immunoSEQ multiplex PCR, and its TCRdb copy is limited to in-frame clones, with some not included. In the table there are under 25,000 clones, 84% of which are singletons. The specimen was CD4+ or CD8+ T cells sorted from blood, collected in a trial of the OX40 agonist ivuxolimab. The receptors shown here come from an adult with an advanced solid tumor such as melanoma, head and neck, liver or kidney cancer.

The chain recombines TRBV5-8 with TRBJ2-7; D may be TRBD2 (5 bases). The CDR3 totals 14 residues. The germline V gene encodes CDR1 SGHTS and CDR2 YDEGEE. Trimming took 0 bases from V and 3 from J, leaving 10 bases between them. The CDR3: CASSLAGLDYEQYF. The CDR3 coding sequence is TGTGCCAGCAGCTTGGCGGGGTTAGACTACGAGCAGTACTTC.

This chain joins TRBV5-4 and TRBJ2-1, with 9 positions matching TRBD2. There are 16 residues in the CDR3. V was clipped by 3 bases and J by 8 bases; unmatched bases: 12. Germline V gene sequence: CDR1 SGHNT, CDR2 YYREEE (reference sequence). The CDR3 region is CASSWDLAGSGDEQFF. The CDR3 bases are TGTGCCAGCAGCTGGGACCTAGCGGGGTCGGGCGATGAGCAGTTCTTC.

The V call is TRBV7-3, the J call TRBJ1-3; a weak D match, TRBD1 (5 bases). Germline V gene sequence: CDR1 SGHTA, CDR2 FQGTGA. The length of the CDR3 is 20 residues. V lost 3 bases to trimming and J lost 0 bases, with 24 bases between them. The CDR3 DNA reads TGTGCCAGCAGCTTCACACCATGGGAAGCTCGGGGCGCCTCTGGAAACACCATATATTTT. Its protein product is CASSFTPWEARGASGNTIYF.

V and J are TRBV5-5 and TRBJ2-7; perhaps TRBD1 as D (5 bases). The germline CDR1 and CDR2 sequences are SGHKS and YYEKEE (reference sequence). The CDR3 length is 14 residues. The V end lost 4 bases, the J end lost 1 base, and 12 bases lay between the germline ends. The CDR3 DNA reads as TGTGCCAGCAGCACCGCAGGGCGATCCTACGAGCAGTACTTC. It is translated as CASSTAGRSYEQYF. Using reference TRBV5-5 and TRBJ2-7 for the parts outside the CDR3, the full variable domain is DAGVTQSPTHLIKTRGQQVTLRCSPISGHKSVSWYQQVLGQGPQFIFQYYEKEERGRGNFPDRFSARQFPNYSSELNVNALLLGDSALYLCASSTAGRSYEQYFGPGTRLTVT.

The gene calls are TRBV4-1 and TRBJ2-2; 9 bases align to TRBD2. The CDR3 covers 18 residues. V lost 4 bases and J lost 3; bases outside the gene matches: 12. CDR1 and CDR2 from the germline V gene are MGHRA and YSYEKL. The CDR3 DNA reads TGCGCCAGCAGCCGCGGACTAGCGTCTGGGGGCTACACCGGGGAGCTGTTTTTT. Protein sequence: CASSRGLASGGYTGELFF.

The V gene is TRBV30, the J gene TRBJ1-6, with a tentative D call TRBD1 (6 bases). The CDR3 spans 15 residues. Germline V gene sequence: CDR1 GTSNPN, CDR2 SVGIG (reference sequence). Trimming took off 1 base at V and 7 bases at J, with 14 bases between the two ends. CDR3 in amino acids: CAWSDGQSFNSPLHF. CDR3 sequence (DNA): TGTGCCTGGAGTGACGGACAGTCATTCAATTCACCCCTCCACTTT. Using reference TRBV30 and TRBJ1-6 for the parts outside the CDR3, the full variable domain is SQTIHQWPATLVQPVGSPLSLECTVEGTSNPNLYWYRQAAGRGLQLLFYSVGIGQISSEVPQNLSASRPQDRQFILSSKKLLLSDSGFYLCAWSDGQSFNSPLHFGNGTRLTVT.

The rearrangement links TRBV4-1 to TRBJ2-3, with 12 positions matching TRBD1. Trimming removed 0 bases from V and 6 bases from J; junction bases left unmatched: 10. The CDR3 loop spans 18 amino acids. From germline, CDR1 is MGHRA and CDR2 YSYEKL. The CDR3 spells CASSQDSQGQGALDTQYF. DNA of the CDR3: TGCGCCAGCAGCCAAGATAGCCAGGGACAGGGGGCGCTGGATACGCAGTATTTT.

The chain uses TRBV30 and TRBJ2-7, with TRBD2 matching over 9 bases. Germline lookup yields CDR1 GTSNPN and CDR2 SVGIG (reference sequence). This CDR3 region has 15 residues. After removal of 1 base from V and 2 bases from J, the junction contained 6 bases not matched to a gene. The CDR3 bases are TGTGCCTGGAGTGCTGGGACTAGCTTTGCCTACGAGCAGTACTTC. As protein: CAWSAGTSFAYEQYF.

This chain connects TRBV11-2 to TRBJ2-5; D is undetermined. Trimming pared 5 bases from V and 6 bases from J, leaving 10 bases between. The CDR3 contains 12 residues. From germline, CDR1 is SGHAT and CDR2 FQNNGV. The CDR3 nucleotides are TGTGCCAGCAGCAAAACCACTAAGACCCAGTACTTC. This translates into CASSKTTKTQYF.

The chain is built from TRBV2 and TRBJ2-1; tentatively, D is TRBD1 (6 bases). Germline CDR1 is SNHLY and CDR2 is FYNNEI. Trimming removed 7 bases at V and 9 bases at J, with 16 bases between. CDR3 length equals 13 residues. The CDR3 DNA is TGTGCCAGCACGGTTTACAGGGCTGTTGAGCAGTTCTTC. This gives the protein CASTVYRAVEQFF.

This clone has only a few counts. This rearrangement joins TRBV7-1 to TRBJ2-6, with D unresolved. TRBV7-1 is reported as an ORF; its role is uncertain. The CDR3 covers 14 residues. V lost 4 bases and J 6 bases, leaving 10 bases between the germline ends. CDR3 in DNA: TGTGCCAGCAGCTTAGTCGGGTCGGCCAACGTCCTGACTTTC. This codes for CASSLVGSANVLTF.

This clone was found once. The gene calls are TRBV23-1 and TRBJ1-5, with 7 bases fitting TRBD1. TRBV23-1 is classed as an ORF, of uncertain function. The CDR3 is made up of 15 amino acids. Trimming cost V 7 bases and J 4 bases; bases outside gene matches: 10. CDR3 bases: TGCGCCAGCATCCTGGACAGGCAGTCTAATCAGCCCCAGCATTTT. Amino acid sequence: CASILDRQSNQPQHF.

There are a few counts of this clone. V gene TRBV7-2 combines with J gene TRBJ1-1; D gene uncertain. V lost 1 base and J lost 1, with 4 bases in between. The CDR3 has 13 residues. In germline, CDR1 is SGHTA, CDR2 FQGNSA. Written as DNA, the CDR3 is TGTGCCAGCAGCTTAGGGGCGAACACTGAAGCTTTCTTT. Its protein is CASSLGANTEAFF.

The chain is built from TRBV25-1 and TRBJ2-3; D unclear. CDR1 MGHDK and CDR2 SYGVNS come from the germline V gene. The CDR3 runs to 12 residues. Trimming left V 0 bases short and J 2 bases short, with 0 bases between. CDR3 DNA sequence: TGTGCCAGCAGTGAATACACAGATACGCAGTATTTT. Translation gives CASSEYTDTQYF.

The chain joins TRBV6-6 to TRBJ1-1; tentatively, D is TRBD1 (5 bases). This CDR3 has 14 residues. The germline CDR1 and CDR2 sequences are MNHNY and SVGAGI (reference sequence). V lost 6 bases to trimming and J lost 5 bases, with 16 bases between them. The chain's CDR3 is CASRFRDWRTEAFF. The CDR3 nucleotides are TGTGCCAGCAGATTTCGGGACTGGAGGACTGAAGCTTTCTTT.

This rearrangement joins TRBV6-5 to TRBJ1-5; the match to TRBD1 covers 10 bases. The V segment lost 8 bases and the J segment 1 base; nucleotides outside the gene matches: 2. Germline CDR1 and CDR2: MNHEY and SVGAGI. This CDR3 is 14 amino acids long. The CDR3 sequence: CASWGQGSNQPQHF. For the CDR3, the DNA is TGTGCCAGCTGGGGACAGGGGAGCAATCAGCCCCAGCATTTT.

This clone was recorded only once. The chain has TRBV2 and TRBJ2-3; D is unclear. Germline CDR1 is SNHLY and CDR2 is FYNNEI. This CDR3 region has 14 residues. V was trimmed by 6 bases and J by 4 bases, leaving 14 bases between them. CDR3 sequence: CASSPGPPPDTQYF. The DNA of the CDR3 is TGTGCCAGCAGCCCCGGGCCTCCCCCAGATACGCAGTATTTT.

V and J are TRBV7-2 and TRBJ2-1; 7 bases agree with TRBD2. CDR1 and CDR2 (germline): SGHTA, FQGNSA. After removal of 7 bases from V and 7 bases from J, the junction contained 13 bases not matched to a gene. CDR3 length: 15 amino acids. The CDR3 coding sequence is TGTGCCAGCATCCCCCGGGGCGGGGGAGGGAATGAGCAGTTCTTC. Its protein product is CASIPRGGGGNEQFF.

The chain uses TRBV6-5 and TRBJ2-7, with D hard to call. The CDR3 sequence is 13 residues long. V lost 0 bases, J lost 5 bases, and 8 bases lay in between. Per germline, CDR1 MNHEY and CDR2 SVGAGI. The CDR3 sequence: CASSYSGFNEQYF. The CDR3 bases are TGTGCCAGCAGTTACTCGGGGTTCAACGAGCAGTACTTC.

The genes are TRBV4-1 and TRBJ2-3; TRBD2 aligns across 8 bases. CDR1 and CDR2 (germline): MGHRA, YSYEKL. J gave up 3 bases and V 1 base, and 9 bases lay outside the gene matches. CDR3 length: 17 residues. The CDR3 loop reads CASSQGLTSVRTDTQYF. As DNA, the CDR3 is TGCGCCAGCAGCCAAGGCCTGACTAGCGTCAGGACAGATACGCAGTATTTT.

The chain employs TRBV6-1 and TRBJ2-7; the D gene is possibly TRBD2 (7 bases). There are 16 residues in the CDR3. Germline V gene lookup returns CDR1 MNHNS and CDR2 SASEGT. V was pared by 1 base and J by 2 bases, with 15 bases between. For the CDR3, the DNA is TGTGCCAGCAGTGAAGGGGTGGGAGGGGGGCCCTACGAGCAGTACTTC. Protein sequence: CASSEGVGGGPYEQYF.

V gene TRBV30 combines with J gene TRBJ2-2; 7 bases agree with TRBD1. The germline gives CDR1 GTSNPN, CDR2 SVGIG (reference sequence). The junction had 8 bases not matched to a gene; V was cut back by 4 bases and J by 6 bases. The length of the CDR3 is 14 residues. CDR3 nucleotides: TGTGCCTGGAAGGGGGCAGGCTTGGCCGGGGAGCTGTTTTTT. Amino acid sequence: CAWKGAGLAGELFF.

The chain joins TRBV7-2 to TRBJ2-3, with 9 positions matching TRBD1. V shed 6 bases, J shed 5 bases, and the junction held 9 bases outside the gene matches. Germline values: CDR1 SGHTA, CDR2 FQGNSA. The CDR3 length is 15 residues. The CDR3 is CASRVWDRAGDTQYF. CDR3 coding DNA: TGTGCCAGCAGGGTTTGGGACAGGGCTGGAGATACGCAGTATTTT.

The genes are TRBV10-2 and TRBJ1-3; a weak D match, TRBD1 (6 bases). The germline CDR1 and CDR2 sequences are WSHSY and SAAADI. The CDR3 has 14 amino acids. V lost 5 bases to trimming and J lost 5 bases, with 13 bases between them. CDR3 residues: CASSPGQRRNTIYF. CDR3 bases: TGCGCCAGCAGTCCCGGACAGCGTCGAAACACCATATATTTT.

The rearrangement links TRBV30 to TRBJ2-1; the match to TRBD2 covers 7 bases. V was clipped by 4 bases and J by 6 bases; unmatched bases: 6. The CDR3 totals 13 residues. CDR1 GTSNPN and CDR2 SVGIG come from the germline V gene (reference sequence). This chain's CDR3 is CAWNPGRINEQFF. In nucleotides, the CDR3 is TGTGCCTGGAACCCCGGGAGGATCAATGAGCAGTTCTTC.